Listed below are T cell receptor beta chains from one sample, sequenced in a study of blood T cells in healthy people across ages. TCRdb used MiXCR to reprocess the 5' RACE reads, holding one entry per CDR3 protein. This sample has about 700,000 distinct CDR3 sequences, with about 30% found just once. The specimen sequenced was blood. These receptors were taken from an elderly woman in good health. CDR3s include the opening cysteine and the closing phenylalanine or tryptophan. D genes are given only for firm matches. For some rows the clone size is stated as once, few or many, or as a class when expanded; others skip it.

many	.	TRBV6-1	TRBJ2-5	TGTGCCAGCAGTGGAACAGGATTGTTGGTGGAGACCCAGTACTTC	CASSGTGLLVETQYF
once	.	TRBV20-1	TRBJ2-1	TGCAGTGCCGGATCTCCCGAGGCCCAGTTCTTC	CSAGSPEAQFF
few	.	TRBV5-1	TRBJ1-1	TGCGCCAGCAGCCCGGCGACAGCTAACACTGAAGCTTTCTTT	CASSPATANTEAFF
many	TRBD1	TRBV5-6	TRBJ2-1	TGTGCCAGCAGCTTTAAACGGACAGGGTACAATGAGCAGTTCTTC	CASSFKRTGYNEQFF
.	.	TRBV7-9	TRBJ2-7	TGTGCCAGCAGCTTAGTCTCCACTGGCAATGAGCAGTACTTC	CASSLVSTGNEQYF
.	.	TRBV25-1	TRBJ1-4	TGTGCCAGCTCGGAGACAGCCTGGAGTAATGAAAAACTGTTTTTT	CASSETAWSNEKLFF
many	.	TRBV7-3	TRBJ1-1	TGTGCCAGCAGCCCTACCGGGCTGAACGCTGAAGCTTTCTTT	CASSPTGLNAEAFF
few	TRBD2	TRBV9	TRBJ2-2	TGTGCCAGCAGCGTTCTTACGGGGGGAACGAACACCGGGGAGCTGTTTTTT	CASSVLTGGTNTGELFF
.	.	TRBV5-1	TRBJ1-1	TGCGCCAGCAGCTGGGCGTGGGCCGGCACTGAAGCTTTCTTT	CASSWAWAGTEAFF
many	.	TRBV12-3/TRBV12-4	TRBJ2-7	.	CASSSSTSGARRAYEQYF
many	.	TRBV12-3/TRBV12-4	TRBJ2-1	TGTGCCAGCAGCCCGAGGGCCGGCAACAATGAGCAGTTCTTC	CASSPRAGNNEQFF
.	TRBD2	TRBV20-1	TRBJ2-1	TGCAGTGCCGATAGCGGGAGGGAATTCAATGAGCAGTTCTTC	CSADSGREFNEQFF
many	TRBD2	TRBV7-2	TRBJ2-7	TGTGCCAGCAGCTTAGACCCTTGGACTAGGATCGCCGCCTCCTACGAGCAGTACTTC	CASSLDPWTRIAASYEQYF
many	.	TRBV7-8	TRBJ1-4	TGTGCCAGCAGCTTAGCGGGGTCCCGAGCAACTAATGAAAAACTGTTTTTT	CASSLAGSRATNEKLFF
many	TRBD1	TRBV14	TRBJ1-2	TGTGCCAGCAGCCGAGAGACAGGGGACCAATCCTCCGATGGCTACACCTTC	CASSRETGDQSSDGYTF
.	TRBD2	TRBV12-3/TRBV12-4	TRBJ2-7	TGTTCCAGCGCGGCGGGAGGAGGGCTCGAGCAGTACTTC	CSSAAGGGLEQYF
few	TRBD2	TRBV2	TRBJ2-5	TGTGCCAGCGAAGGATTCGGGACTAGCGGGGGAGAGGGGGATGAGCAGTACTTC	CASEGFGTSGGEGDEQYF
.	.	TRBV6-6	TRBJ1-5	TGTGCCAGCAGTGTACAATTGAATAACAATCAGCCCCAGCATTTT	CASSVQLNNNQPQHF
many	.	TRBV10-3	TRBJ2-7	TGTGCCATCAGTGTGGGGACAAATTCCTACGAGCAGTACTTC	CAISVGTNSYEQYF
many	.	TRBV5-1	TRBJ2-6	TGCGCCAGCAGCGTAGCGGGACAGAGATCCTCTGGGGCCAACGTCCTGACTTTC	CASSVAGQRSSGANVLTF
many	.	TRBV27	TRBJ2-7	TGTGCCAGCAGTGAATTGGGTGGACGGAACAGATTCTACGAGCAGTACTTC	CASSELGGRNRFYEQYF
few	TRBD1	TRBV27	TRBJ1-2	TGTGCCAGCAGTTTATCGAGCGGACAGGGGGGTGGCTACACCTTC	CASSLSSGQGGGYTF
.	.	TRBV5-1	TRBJ2-1	TGCGCCAGCAGCCCTACAGGATGTACTGAGCAGTTCTTC	CASSPTGCTEQFF
.	.	TRBV7-9	TRBJ2-4	TGTGCCAGCAGCTTAGTCGGGGCAGGGAACATTCAGTACTTC	CASSLVGAGNIQYF
many	.	TRBV20-1	TRBJ2-3	TGCAGTGCTAGATCGCTGGGGGAGAACACAGATACGCAGTATTTT	CSARSLGENTDTQYF
.	TRBD1	TRBV20-1	TRBJ1-5	TGCAGTGCTAGCCGGGACAGCGGGTTGACCCTTAGCAATCAGCCCCAGCATTTT	CSASRDSGLTLSNQPQHF
.	.	TRBV5-1	TRBJ2-1	TGCGCCAGCAGCCTATACAAGAACAATGAGCAGTTCTTC	CASSLYKNNEQFF
few	TRBD2	TRBV12-3/TRBV12-4	TRBJ2-3	TGTGCCAGCACCTTTATAGCGGGGGTGGGAGATACGCAGTATTTT	CASTFIAGVGDTQYF
.	.	TRBV29-1	TRBJ2-5	TGCAGCGGGAACAGGGTGAACCTGGAGACCCAGTACTTC	CSGNRVNLETQYF
many	TRBD2	TRBV20-1	TRBJ2-3	TGCAGTGCTGAGGCCGGGACTAGCGTCACAGATACGCAGTATTTT	CSAEAGTSVTDTQYF
.	TRBD1	TRBV30	TRBJ1-5	TGTGCCTGGGGGGGACAGGGGAATCAGCCCCAGCATTTT	CAWGGQGNQPQHF
many	.	TRBV12-3/TRBV12-4	TRBJ1-6	TGTGCCAGCAGTTCGACAACAATTTCACCCCTCCACTTT	CASSSTTISPLHF
many	TRBD1	TRBV13	TRBJ1-4	TGTGCCAGCAGCCTTCTGGGACAGGGTAATGAAAAACTGTTTTTT	CASSLLGQGNEKLFF
many	.	TRBV20-1	TRBJ1-4	TGCAGTGCTATCATGTCCGCAAATGAAAAACTGTTTTTT	CSAIMSANEKLFF
few	.	TRBV11-3	TRBJ1-1	TGTGCCAGCAGCTTAGGGGGGGCTGTCACTGAAGCTTTCTTT	CASSLGGAVTEAFF
few	.	TRBV14	TRBJ1-1	TGTGCCAGCAGCCAGGTTCGGGGGAACACTGAAGCTTTCTTT	CASSQVRGNTEAFF
many	.	TRBV12-3/TRBV12-4	TRBJ1-1	TGTGCCAGCAGCCCCATGGGGTTGAGGAGGGTGAACACTGAAGCTTTCTTT	CASSPMGLRRVNTEAFF
many	.	TRBV3-1	TRBJ1-1	TGTGCCAGCAGCCAGCGGCGGGACACTGAAGCTTTCTTT	CASSQRRDTEAFF
many	.	TRBV5-5	TRBJ2-1	TGTGCCAGCAGCCAACCCCCCAGGGATTCTCAGTTCTTC	CASSQPPRDSQFF
.	.	TRBV4-3	TRBJ2-1	TGCGCCAGCAGCCAGGTCGCAAACAATGAGCAGTTCTTC	CASSQVANNEQFF
many	TRBD1	TRBV7-3	TRBJ2-1	TGTGCCAGCAGCACTGGGACAGGGAACTACAATGAGCAGTTCTTC	CASSTGTGNYNEQFF
once	TRBD2	TRBV30	TRBJ2-3	TGTGCCTGGAGGGCTGGGACTAGCGGCGATACGCAGTATTTT	CAWRAGTSGDTQYF
.	TRBD1	TRBV4-1	TRBJ1-4	TGCGCCAGCAGCCAAGTTGACAGGGAGTCCAGAAAACTGTTTTTT	CASSQVDRESRKLFF
many	.	TRBV29-1	TRBJ1-1	TGCAGCGCCTGGGGGGTCGGGAATGAAGCTTTCTTT	CSAWGVGNEAFF
.	.	TRBV20-1	TRBJ2-1	TGCAGTGGCGTGTCAAATGAGCAGTTCTTC	CSGVSNEQFF
.	.	TRBV7-2	TRBJ1-1	TGTGCCAGCAGCTTATACGTCGCTGAAGCTTTCTTT	CASSLYVAEAFF
.	TRBD1	TRBV5-6	TRBJ1-4	TGTGCCAGCAGCAGAGGGACAGGTCGATCCGATGAAAAACTGTTTTTT	CASSRGTGRSDEKLFF
.	.	TRBV6-1	TRBJ1-2	TGTGCCAGCAGTGAAATGCGGACAGCGAACTATGGCTACACCTTC	CASSEMRTANYGYTF
.	TRBD2	TRBV28	TRBJ2-4	TGTGCCAGCAGTCCCCGGGGGGTAGCCAAAAACATTCAGTACTTC	CASSPRGVAKNIQYF
many	TRBD2	TRBV4-3	TRBJ2-1	TGCGCCAGCAGCCAATCGGGACTAGCGGCTAATGAGCAGTTCTTC	CASSQSGLAANEQFF
many	TRBD2	TRBV18	TRBJ2-1	TGTGCCAGCTCCCCTGCGGTGAGCGGGGGGGGCAATGAGCAGTTCTTC	CASSPAVSGGGNEQFF
few	.	TRBV28	TRBJ1-4	TGTGCCAGCAGTACACAGGACAGCGGTGAAAAACTGTTTTTT	CASSTQDSGEKLFF
.	.	TRBV5-1	TRBJ1-1	TGCACCAGCAGCGGGGGACACATGAACACTGAAGCTTTCTTT	CTSSGGHMNTEAFF
.	.	TRBV20-1	TRBJ2-5	TGCAGTGTTCCGGGACTTGGGGGAGAGACCCAGTACTTC	CSVPGLGGETQYF
many	TRBD1	TRBV2	TRBJ2-7	TGTGCCGGACGGACAGGGGGCGCCTACGAGCAGTACTTC	CAGRTGGAYEQYF